This T cell receptor beta chain was identified in a study of naive and memory T cell subsets. Study-wide points: From naive to CM, EM and EMRA, diversity decreased and Gini increased.

Remarks on this clonotype: Its antigen is undetermined.

The beta constant-region primer was an equimolar mix of two oligonucleotides covering TRBC1 and TRBC2. MiXCR, applied by TCRdb to the UMI-ligation and nested PCR reads, yields one record per CDR3 protein. Here the sample spans tens of thousands of distinct CDR3 sequences, 10% to 15% being singletons. Trimming pared 8 bases from V and 0 bases from J, leaving 14 bases between. The CDR3 sequence is 14 residues long. CDR1 and CDR2 (germline): SQVTM, ANQGSEA. The origin of this receptor is a human donor in good health. Source material: central memory CD4+ T cells from blood. The chain carries TRBV29-1 and TRBJ1-3; a weak D match, TRBD1 (5 bases). The CDR3 nucleotides read TGCAGCATCCGGGACGCGAGCTCTGGAAACACCATATATTTT. This gives the protein CSIRDASSGNTIYF.